The 2 T cell receptor beta chains listed next were all sequenced from one sample in a study of blood T cell repertoires in COVID-19. Produced via immunoSEQ multiplex PCR; TCRdb's table is partial and in-frame only. The sample records 60,000 to 75,000 clones, 88% being singletons. The sequencing input was peripheral blood. All receptors come from a human donor in a cohort sampled during active COVID-19.

The chain carries TRBV19 and TRBJ2-5, with 12 nucleotides matching TRBD2. V was pared by 5 bases and J by 2 bases, with 18 bases of the junction left unmatched. CDR1 is LNHDA and CDR2 is SQIVND in the germline V gene (reference sequence). The CDR3 totals 20 residues. The CDR3 sequence is CASSSLGYLAGGPFQETQYF. In nucleotides, the CDR3 is TGTGCCAGTAGTTCGCTAGGGTATCTAGCGGGAGGGCCGTTTCAAGAGACCCAGTACTTC.

This chain uses TRBV18 with TRBJ1-2, with 9 nucleotides matching TRBD1. The CDR3 contains 14 residues. Trimming took 3 bases from V and 4 from J; bases not matched to a gene: 3. Per the germline V gene, CDR1 is KGHSH and CDR2 is LQKENI. CDR3 DNA sequence: TGTGCCAGCTCACCGATGACAGGGGGCTATGGCTACACCTTC. Translated: CASSPMTGGYGYTF.